This entry lists 7 T cell receptor beta chains sequenced from one sample in a study of CD8 T cells in ankylosing spondylitis. Regarding the study as a whole: A motif in TCR beta, a set of about eight highly homologous variants, appeared characteristic of ankylosing spondylitis blood.

Each CDR3 protein is one row after TCRdb ran MiXCR on the 5' RACE reads. The sample shows some 840,000 distinct CDR3 sequences, 10% to 15% of them seen only once. These TCRs' antigens remain unknown. The sequenced sample was blood, either unsorted or a sorted T cell fraction (not recorded which). These receptors all stem from a male donor with ankylosing spondylitis.

The chain links TRBV12-3 or TRBV12-4 to TRBJ2-5; D tentatively reads TRBD1 or TRBD2 (6 bases each). V lost 6 bases and J 14 bases, leaving 22 bases between the germline ends. The CDR3 sequence is 13 residues long. The CDR3, as DNA: TGTGCCAGCAGCCGACGGGTTGGGGGGCCGACCTACTTC. Protein: CASSRRVGGPTYF.

This clonotype showed up many times. This chain connects TRBV6-5 to TRBJ2-7; D gene uncertain. The CDR3 totals 13 residues. CDR1 is MNHEY and CDR2 is SVGAGI in the germline V gene. The ends were cut back, 0 bases at V and 4 bases at J, with 7 bases in the middle. CDR3 nucleotide sequence: TGTGCCAGCAGTTACTCGTCGACATACGAGCAGTACTTC. Protein sequence: CASSYSSTYEQYF.

The rearrangement uses TRBV2 and TRBJ2-1; D gene uncertain. Germline CDR1 and CDR2: SNHLY and FYNNEI. Trimming took off 2 bases at V and 5 bases at J, with 10 bases between the two ends. The CDR3 is made up of 14 amino acids. The CDR3 reads CASSETIQDNEQFF. DNA of the CDR3: TGTGCCAGCAGTGAAACAATTCAGGACAATGAGCAGTTCTTC.

This clonotype came up many times. The V gene is TRBV20-1, the J gene TRBJ2-5; 12 bases fit TRBD2. V shed 0 bases and J 8 bases; nucleotides not matched to a gene: 4. The CDR3 has 14 residues. Germline V gives CDR1 DFQATT, CDR2 SNEGSKA (reference sequence). This CDR3 reads CSARERLAGATQYF. The CDR3 coding sequence is TGCAGTGCTAGAGAGCGACTAGCGGGAGCCACCCAGTACTTC.

This clonotype was found a few times. This chain links TRBV20-1 with TRBJ2-3, with TRBD2 matching 11 bases. Looked up from germline, CDR1 is DFQATT and CDR2 is SNEGSKA (reference sequence). V was clipped by 0 bases and J by 0 bases; unmatched bases: 8. The CDR3 has 18 amino acids. The CDR3 loop is CSAREGASGGYSTDTQYF. The CDR3, as DNA: TGCAGTGCTAGAGAAGGGGCTAGCGGGGGGTATAGCACAGATACGCAGTATTTT.

The chain links TRBV9 to TRBJ2-3, with 9 bases aligning to TRBD2. There are 14 residues in the CDR3. J gave up 5 bases and V 4 bases, and 5 bases lay outside the gene matches. Per the germline V gene, CDR1 is SGDLS and CDR2 is YYNGEE. The CDR3 DNA is TGTGCCAGCAGCCCTAGACTAGCGGAAGATACGCAGTATTTT. Amino acid sequence: CASSPRLAEDTQYF.

This clonotype was seen a few times. The genes are TRBV9 and TRBJ2-3; no clear D gene. V lost 1 base and J lost 4, with 7 bases in between. Germline-derived CDR1 and CDR2 are SGDLS and YYNGEE. This CDR3 has 13 residues. The DNA for the CDR3 is TGTGCCAGCAGCGTAAACCGCCCAGATACGCAGTATTTT. It specifies CASSVNRPDTQYF.